This TCR beta chain was captured in a study of glioma-infiltrating T cells. The sample holds many counts of this clonotype. Its antigen is undetermined. The CDR3 contains 15 residues. The germline CDR1 and CDR2 sequences are DFQATT and SNEGSKA (reference sequence). V shed 1 base and J 7 bases; nucleotides not matched to a gene: 7. TCR alpha and beta CDR3 regions were amplified from RNA using iRepertoire nested multiplex PCR. In TCRdb, the multiplex PCR reads were re-called with MiXCR into one record per CDR3 protein. The sample consists of roughly 350,000 distinct CDR3 sequences, about two fifths of them appearing once. Study-level points and caveats: Tissue-blood divergence was below expectation in non-neoplastic patients, above in gliomas.

Sequenced sample: glioma tissue, nonneoplastic brain tissue, or PBMCs (not recorded which). The gene calls are TRBV20-1 and TRBJ2-2; 9 nucleotides line up with TRBD1. This TCR derives from a human donor with low-grade glioma or glioblastoma, undergoing nonglioma brain surgery, or in good health (not recorded which). The CDR3 DNA reads TGCAGTGCTAGAGTGGGGACAGGGCTTAGCGGGGAGCTGTTTTTT. Translating it yields CSARVGTGLSGELFF.